This TCR beta chain emerged from a study of T cells after yellow fever vaccination. General observations from the study: Weaker, the secondary response had a peak occurring faster, on day 5 versus 15. Relatively few clonotypes were ones that appeared in both CD4 and CD8 compartments.

Turning to this clonotype: Its specificity is not known.

Trimming cost V 6 bases and J 6 bases, with 12 bases left between them. This CDR3 has 13 residues. Germline V gene data show CDR1 as LNHDA and CDR2 as SQIVND (reference sequence). TCRdb reanalysed the 5' RACE reads using MiXCR and keeps one entry per CDR3 protein. Of 550,000 to 750,000 distinct CDR3 sequences detected, roughly 14% appear once; the ten largest clones hold roughly 13%. The sequences come from PBMCs, collected on the day of the yellow fever booster vaccination. This sequence originates from a man aged 25-45 years who received the YFV17D yellow fever vaccine. The V call is TRBV19, the J call TRBJ1-5, with no clear D. CDR3 nucleotides: TGTGCCAGTAGGGTCGGGTCATCTCAGCCCCAGCATTTT. Protein: CASRVGSSQPQHF.